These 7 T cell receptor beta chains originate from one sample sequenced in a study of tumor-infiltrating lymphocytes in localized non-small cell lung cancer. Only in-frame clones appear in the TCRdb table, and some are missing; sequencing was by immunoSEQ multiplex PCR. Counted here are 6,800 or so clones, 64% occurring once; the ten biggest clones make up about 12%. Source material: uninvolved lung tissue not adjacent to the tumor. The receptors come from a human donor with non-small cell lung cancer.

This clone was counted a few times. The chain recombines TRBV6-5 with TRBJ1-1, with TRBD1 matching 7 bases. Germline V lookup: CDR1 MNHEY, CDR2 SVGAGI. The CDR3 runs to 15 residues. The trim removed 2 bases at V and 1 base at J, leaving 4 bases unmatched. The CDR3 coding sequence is TGTGCCAGCAGTTACCCTGGACAGGAGAACACTGAAGCTTTCTTT. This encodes CASSYPGQENTEAFF.

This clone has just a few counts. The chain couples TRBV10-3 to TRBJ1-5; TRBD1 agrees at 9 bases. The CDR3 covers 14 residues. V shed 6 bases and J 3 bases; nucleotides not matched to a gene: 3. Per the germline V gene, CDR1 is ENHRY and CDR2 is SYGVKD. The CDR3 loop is CAIRGQGPNQPQHF. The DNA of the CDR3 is TGTGCCATCAGGGGACAGGGACCCAATCAGCCCCAGCATTTT.

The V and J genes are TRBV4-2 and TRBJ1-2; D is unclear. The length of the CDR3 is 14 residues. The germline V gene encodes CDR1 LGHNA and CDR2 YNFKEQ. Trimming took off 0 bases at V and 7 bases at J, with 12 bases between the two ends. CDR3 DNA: TGTGCCAGCAGCCAAGATTTTAGGCTGGGTGGCTACACCTTC. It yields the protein CASSQDFRLGGYTF.

The DNA for the CDR3 is TGTGCCAGCCGTGGGACCGGGACAGGCGAAAAACTGTTTTTT. Protein sequence: CASRGTGTGEKLFF. The chain links TRBV28 to TRBJ1-4; 8 nucleotides agree with TRBD1. CDR1 MDHEN and CDR2 SYDVKM come from the germline V gene. The CDR3 consists of 14 residues. Germline trimming cut 8 bases from V and 8 bases from J; bases unmatched to any gene: 10.

The CDR3: CASTSAKGSYNSPLHF. CDR3 bases: TGTGCCAGTACTAGCGCTAAGGGGTCCTATAATTCACCCCTCCACTTT. The rearrangement links TRBV19 to TRBJ1-6; the D gene is possibly TRBD1 (5 bases). In germline, CDR1 is LNHDA, CDR2 SQIVND (reference sequence). Trimming stripped 7 bases from V and 1 base from J, with 14 bases between. The CDR3 consists of 16 residues.

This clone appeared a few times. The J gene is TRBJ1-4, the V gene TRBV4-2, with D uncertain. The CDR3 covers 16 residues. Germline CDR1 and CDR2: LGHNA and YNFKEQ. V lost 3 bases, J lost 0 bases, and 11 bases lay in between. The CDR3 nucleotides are TGTGCCAGCAGCCAGACACAGCTTGCAACTAATGAAAAACTGTTTTTT. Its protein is CASSQTQLATNEKLFF.

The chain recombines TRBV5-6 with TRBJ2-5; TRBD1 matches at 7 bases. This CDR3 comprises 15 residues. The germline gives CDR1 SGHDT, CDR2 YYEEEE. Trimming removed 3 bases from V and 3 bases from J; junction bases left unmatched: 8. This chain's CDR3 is CASSSPDRAEETQYF. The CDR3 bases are TGTGCCAGCAGCTCGCCAGACAGGGCCGAAGAGACCCAGTACTTC.